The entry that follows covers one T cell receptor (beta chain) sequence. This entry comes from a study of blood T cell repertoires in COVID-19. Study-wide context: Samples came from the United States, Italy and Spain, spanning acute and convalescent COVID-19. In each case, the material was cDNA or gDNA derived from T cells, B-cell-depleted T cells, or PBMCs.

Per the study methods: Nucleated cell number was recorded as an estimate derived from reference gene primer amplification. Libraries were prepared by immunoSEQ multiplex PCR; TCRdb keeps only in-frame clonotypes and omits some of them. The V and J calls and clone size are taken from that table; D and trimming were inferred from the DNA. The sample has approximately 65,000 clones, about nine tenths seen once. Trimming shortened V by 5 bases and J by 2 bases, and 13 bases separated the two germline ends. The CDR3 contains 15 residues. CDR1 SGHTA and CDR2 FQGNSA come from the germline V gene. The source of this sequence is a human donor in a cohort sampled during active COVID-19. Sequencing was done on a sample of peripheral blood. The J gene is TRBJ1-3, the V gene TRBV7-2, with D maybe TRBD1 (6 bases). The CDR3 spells CASSASRGPGNTIYF. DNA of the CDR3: TGTGCCAGCAGCGCAAGCAGGGGACCTGGAAACACCATATATTTT.